This TCR beta chain was sequenced during a study of blood T cell repertoires in COVID-19 (TCRdb year 2020). With respect to the entire study: Collaborator samples came from the United States, Italy and Spain and covered acute and convalescent phases of COVID-19. The material from the prospective study consisted of cDNA or gDNA derived from T cells, B-cell-depleted T cells, or PBMCs. Subjects who had been exposed to COVID-19, were actively infected with it, or had recovered from it provided the deeply sampled blood TCRbeta repertoires that made up the dataset. The repertoires were released in a freely available public database meant as a resource for research on the immune response to SARS-CoV-2. Samples came from the ongoing ImmuneRACE study (first 160 participants) plus 1,254 subjects from 6 global collaborators. Sample metadata almost always included a de-identified subject ID, COVID-19 status, age in years and sex. Where HLA class I and class II types were available, the types were taken from metadata supplied by the sample provider, not from assay-based typing.

Participants in the prospective study were enrolled through a virtual design, were aged 18 to 89 years, and lived in roughly 24 United States geographic areas. In the prospective study, cohorts were assigned on the basis of participant-reported clinical history obtained from a screening survey and a study questionnaire. ImmuneRACE Cohort 3 recovered participants were defined by two consecutive negative NP/OP PCR tests, healthcare professional clearance, or symptom resolution. In the prospective study, whole blood, serum and a nasopharyngeal or oropharyngeal swab were collected from each participant by mobile phlebotomists. Prospective study participants could optionally give additional blood draws and questionnaires over a roughly 2-month period. Prospective study blood samples were shipped either frozen or at room temperature before DNA extraction. The CDR3 holds 16 amino acids from the cysteine to the phenylalanine. This entry keeps only the CDR3 DNA: 48 bases, framed from base 1. V is trimmed back by 2 bases and J by 1 base, and the junction contains 8 bases that no gene match accounts for. From a lookup of the germline V gene, CDR1 and CDR2 are SGHRS and YFSETQ.

The immunoSEQ Assay, a bias-controlled multiplex PCR, was used to amplify TCRbeta CDR3 regions from genomic DNA. The published analysis was carried out like this. The number of nucleated cells in each sample was estimated by amplification of reference gene primers within the assay. To quantify the absolute abundance of each unique TCRbeta CDR3 rearrangement, sequence reads were collapsed and filtered. For each sample, productive Simpson clonality was calculated as the square root of Simpson's diversity index over productive rearrangements. TCRdb's version of the immuneACCESS table is confined to in-frame rearrangements and falls short of the full clone set. An unresolved V gene accounts for under half of the shortfall where checked; the remainder is of unknown origin. V and J calls and clone size are those listed in that table; D and trimming were worked out from the DNA. This sample comprises hundreds of thousands of clones, just over 85% of them detected only once. 1.5% to 2% of the sample belongs to the ten largest clones.

General conclusions and limits of the study: How much clinical and demographic metadata was included differed by source and by participant, and the metadata was provided uncurated.

On this clone: Its antigen has not been determined. No base qualities exist here, and no much larger clone lies one base off it.

This sequence originates from a man aged 35 to 55 who had recovered from COVID-19. Material: PBMCs or T cells enriched from blood (not recorded which). The rearranged segments are TRBV5-1 and TRBJ1-1, and 7 junctional nucleotides match TRBD1. The CDR3 in this case is CASSFSLDRKNTEAFF. The sequenced DNA is TGCGCCAGCAGCTTCTCCCTGGACAGGAAGAACACTGAAGCTTTCTTT.